This note documents a single T cell receptor (beta chain) sequence. The antigen is not known. The repertoire was sequenced with immunoSEQ multiplex PCR; TCRdb's copy has only in-frame clones and lacks some. The sample lists 50,000 to 65,000 clones; 75% to 90% were seen once. The donors were part of the validation cohort, which consisted of approximately 110 subjects and was separate from the first cohort of hundreds of subjects. This entry belongs to a study of cytomegalovirus exposure and HLA in healthy donors. Overall study context: The 550 to 700 first-cohort repertoires and the 95 to 150 validation repertoires shared the same platform, a later analysis reported. Study findings and constraints: Cytomegalovirus-associated status was assigned to more than 150 TCR beta chains.

In germline, CDR1 is SNHLY, CDR2 FYNNEI. The CDR3 runs 14 residues. The junction had 8 bases not matched to a gene; V was cut back by 5 bases and J by 7 bases. The clonotype comes from a young woman in good health and CMV-seronegative. The specimen was PBMCs. The chain employs TRBV2 and TRBJ2-1; 7 bases fit TRBD1. The CDR3 spells CASSTDRATNEQFF. The CDR3 DNA reads as TGTGCCAGCAGTACTGACAGGGCAACGAATGAGCAGTTCTTC.